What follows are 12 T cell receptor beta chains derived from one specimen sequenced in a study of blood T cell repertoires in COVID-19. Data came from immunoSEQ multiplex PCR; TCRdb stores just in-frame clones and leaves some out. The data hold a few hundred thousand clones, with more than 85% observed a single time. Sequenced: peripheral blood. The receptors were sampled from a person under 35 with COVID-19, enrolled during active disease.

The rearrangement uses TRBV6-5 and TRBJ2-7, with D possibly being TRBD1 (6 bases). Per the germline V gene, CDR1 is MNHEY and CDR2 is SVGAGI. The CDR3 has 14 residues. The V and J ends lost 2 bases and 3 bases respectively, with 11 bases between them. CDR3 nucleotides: TGTGCCAGCAGTTACGGCCAGGGGTACTACGAGCAGTACTTC. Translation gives CASSYGQGYYEQYF.

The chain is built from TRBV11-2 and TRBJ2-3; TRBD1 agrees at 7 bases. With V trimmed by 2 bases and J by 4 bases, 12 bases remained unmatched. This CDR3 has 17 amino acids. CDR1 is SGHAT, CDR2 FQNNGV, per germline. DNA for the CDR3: TGTGCCAGCAGCTTAACCCCCCCGTCTGACAGGGCAGATACGCAGTATTTT. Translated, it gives CASSLTPPSDRADTQYF.

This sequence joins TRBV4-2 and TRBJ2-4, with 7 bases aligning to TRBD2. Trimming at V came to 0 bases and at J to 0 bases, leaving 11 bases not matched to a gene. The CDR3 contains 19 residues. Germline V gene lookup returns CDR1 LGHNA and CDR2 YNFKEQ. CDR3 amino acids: CASSQDLGLAALAKNIQYF. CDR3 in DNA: TGTGCCAGCAGCCAAGATCTCGGGCTAGCGGCACTAGCCAAAAACATTCAGTACTTC.

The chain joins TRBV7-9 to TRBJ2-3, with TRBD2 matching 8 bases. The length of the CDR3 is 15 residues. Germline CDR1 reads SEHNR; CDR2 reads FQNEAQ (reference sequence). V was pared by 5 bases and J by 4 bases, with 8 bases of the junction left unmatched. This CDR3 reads CASSPPLAGPDTQYF. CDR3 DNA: TGTGCCAGCAGCCCCCCCTTAGCGGGGCCAGATACGCAGTATTTT.

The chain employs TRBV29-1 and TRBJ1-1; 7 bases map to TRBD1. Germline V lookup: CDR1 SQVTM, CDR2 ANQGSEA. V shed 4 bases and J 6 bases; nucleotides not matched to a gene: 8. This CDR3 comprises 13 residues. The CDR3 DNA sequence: TGCAGCGTTGGCTGGCAGGGGGACGCTGAAGCTTTCTTT. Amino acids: CSVGWQGDAEAFF.

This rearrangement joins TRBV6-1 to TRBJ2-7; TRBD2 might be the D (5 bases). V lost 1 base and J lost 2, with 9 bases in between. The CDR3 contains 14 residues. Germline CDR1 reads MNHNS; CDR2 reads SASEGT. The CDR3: CASSEVGAPYEQYF. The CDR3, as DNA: TGTGCCAGCAGTGAAGTGGGAGCCCCCTACGAGCAGTACTTC.

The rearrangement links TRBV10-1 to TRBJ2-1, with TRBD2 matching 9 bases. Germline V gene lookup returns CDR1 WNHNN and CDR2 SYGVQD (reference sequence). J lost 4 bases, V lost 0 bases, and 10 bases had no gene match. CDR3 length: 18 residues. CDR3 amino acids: CASSESKGLARGYNEQFF. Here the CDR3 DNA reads TGCGCCAGCAGTGAGTCGAAAGGACTAGCGAGAGGGTACAATGAGCAGTTCTTC.

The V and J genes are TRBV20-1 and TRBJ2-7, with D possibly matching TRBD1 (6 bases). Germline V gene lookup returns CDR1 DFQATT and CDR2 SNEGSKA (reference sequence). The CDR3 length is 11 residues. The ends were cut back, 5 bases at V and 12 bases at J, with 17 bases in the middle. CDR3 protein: CSADSPRGSYF. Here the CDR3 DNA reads TGCAGTGCTGACAGCCCCAGGGGATCGTACTTC.

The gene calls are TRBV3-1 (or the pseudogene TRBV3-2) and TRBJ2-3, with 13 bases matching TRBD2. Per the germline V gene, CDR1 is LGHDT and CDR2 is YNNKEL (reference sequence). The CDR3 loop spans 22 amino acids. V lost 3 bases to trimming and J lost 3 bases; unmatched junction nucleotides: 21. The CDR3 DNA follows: TGTGCCAGCAGCCACCAGACCACGGGACTAGCGGGACTCTTAGGAGCGACAGATACGCAGTATTTT. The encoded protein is CASSHQTTGLAGLLGATDTQYF.

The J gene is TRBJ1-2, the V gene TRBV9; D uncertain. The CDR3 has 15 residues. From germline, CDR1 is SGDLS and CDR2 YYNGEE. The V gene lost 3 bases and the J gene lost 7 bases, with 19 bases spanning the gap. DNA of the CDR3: TGTGCCAGCAGCGAAGGTGGAGGGAAGAGACGTGGCTACACCTTC. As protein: CASSEGGGKRRGYTF.

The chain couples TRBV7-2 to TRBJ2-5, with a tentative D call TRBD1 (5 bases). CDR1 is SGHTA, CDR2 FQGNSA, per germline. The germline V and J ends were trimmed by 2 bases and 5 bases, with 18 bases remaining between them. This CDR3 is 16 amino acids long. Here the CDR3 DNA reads TGTGCCAGCAGCTTAACTGGGGCTTACCTGGGGGAGACCCAGTACTTC. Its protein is CASSLTGAYLGETQYF.

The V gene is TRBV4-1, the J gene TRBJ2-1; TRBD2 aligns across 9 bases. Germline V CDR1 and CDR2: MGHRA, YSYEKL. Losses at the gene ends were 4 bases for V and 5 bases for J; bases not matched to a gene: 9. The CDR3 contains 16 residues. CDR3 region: CASSPSGTSSHNEQFF. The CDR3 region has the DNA TGCGCCAGCAGCCCCTCCGGGACTAGCAGCCACAATGAGCAGTTCTTC.